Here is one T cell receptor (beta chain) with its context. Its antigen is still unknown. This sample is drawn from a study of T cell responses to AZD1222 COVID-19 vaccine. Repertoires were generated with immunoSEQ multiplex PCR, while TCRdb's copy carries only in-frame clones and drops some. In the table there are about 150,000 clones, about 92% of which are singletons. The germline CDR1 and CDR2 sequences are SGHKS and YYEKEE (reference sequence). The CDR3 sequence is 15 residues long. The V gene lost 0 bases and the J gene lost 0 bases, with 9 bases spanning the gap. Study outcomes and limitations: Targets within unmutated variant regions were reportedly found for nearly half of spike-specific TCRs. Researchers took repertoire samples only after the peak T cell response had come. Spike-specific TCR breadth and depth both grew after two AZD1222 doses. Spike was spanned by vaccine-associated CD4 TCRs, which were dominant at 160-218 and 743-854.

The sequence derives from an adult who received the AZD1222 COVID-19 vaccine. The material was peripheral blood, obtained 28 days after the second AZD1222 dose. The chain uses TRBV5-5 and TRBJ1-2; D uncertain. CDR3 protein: CASSLANPANYGYTF. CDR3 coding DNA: TGTGCCAGCAGCTTGGCCAATCCAGCTAACTATGGCTACACCTTC.